The next 17 T cell receptor beta chains were all read from a single sample in a study of T-cell reconstitution after alpha-beta-depleted transplantation in children. Preparation of the TCRbeta library was carried out with unique molecular identifiers. TCRdb re-called the PCR reads with MiXCR, one entry per CDR3 protein. The repertoire holds 27,000 or so distinct CDR3 sequences, 18% seen once, with over 30% in the top ten. The sequencing used PBMCs, mostly from graft donor cells, collected 60 days after TCRalphabeta/CD19-depleted stem cell transplant. These receptors were collected from a male patient under 10 years old who had a stem cell transplant for acute lymphoblastic leukemia, so the T cells may come from the graft donor.

V gene TRBV4-1 combines with J gene TRBJ1-5; D might be TRBD1 (5 bases). Germline CDR1 MGHRA, CDR2 YSYEKL. V lost 4 bases to trimming and J lost 1 base, with 14 bases between them. The length of the CDR3 is 16 residues. In DNA, the CDR3 is TGCGCCAGCAGCCTAAACCAGGGACCGAGCAATCAGCCCCAGCATTTT. This codes for CASSLNQGPSNQPQHF.

Comment on this clonotype: Just one base apart from a much larger clone, this may be a read error. This chain links TRBV20-1 with TRBJ2-5, with D possibly matching TRBD1 (6 bases). CDR1 and CDR2 (germline): DFQATT, SNEGSKA (reference sequence). The CDR3 runs 13 residues. The CDR3 DNA reads TGCAGTGCTACAAGACAGGTCCAAGAGGCCCAGTACTTC. It translates to CSATRQVQEAQYF.

In this sample, this clonotype turned up a few times. J is TRBJ2-7 and V is TRBV11-2; maybe TRBD2 (5 bases). Trimming shortened V by 3 bases and J by 5 bases, and 11 bases separated the two germline ends. The V gene's germline CDR1 is SGHAT and CDR2 FQNNGV. CDR3 length: 13 residues. CDR3 residues: CASSFSAFHEQYF. DNA for the CDR3: TGTGCCAGCAGCTTTAGCGCCTTCCACGAGCAGTACTTC.

The rearrangement links TRBV11-2 to TRBJ2-3; 8 positions agree with TRBD2. Germline lookup yields CDR1 SGHAT and CDR2 FQNNGV. With V trimmed by 4 bases and J by 1 base, 4 bases remained unmatched. The CDR3 length is 15 residues. CDR3 residues: CASSWGLGGTDTQYF. The CDR3, as DNA: TGTGCCAGCAGCTGGGGACTAGGAGGCACAGATACGCAGTATTTT.

The table lists this clonotype with many counts. CDR3 region: CASRISGANQPQHF. Here the CDR3 DNA reads TGTGCCAGCAGGATTTCGGGGGCCAATCAGCCCCAGCATTTT. This rearrangement joins TRBV6-5 to TRBJ1-5; tentative D call: TRBD1 (6 bases). This CDR3 is 14 amino acids long. Germline-derived CDR1 and CDR2 are MNHEY and SVGAGI. V was pared by 6 bases and J by 3 bases, with 12 bases between.

This clonotype was seen ten or more times. J is TRBJ2-7 and V is TRBV20-1; the D is unclear. V lost 3 bases to trimming and J lost 2 bases, with 2 bases between them. Germline V lookup: CDR1 DFQATT, CDR2 SNEGSKA (reference sequence). This CDR3 contains 10 residues. The CDR3 region has the DNA TGCAGTGCTAGCACCTACGAGCAGTACTTC. Protein: CSASTYEQYF.

This clonotype was detected a few times. The chain employs TRBV2 and TRBJ2-1, with 9 bases aligning to TRBD2. J was trimmed by 5 bases and V by 10 bases; bases with no gene match: 9. CDR1 SNHLY and CDR2 FYNNEI come from the germline V gene. The CDR3 runs to 14 residues. CDR3 amino acids: CATRASGTNNEQFF. DNA of the CDR3: TGTGCCACTCGGGCTAGCGGGACCAACAATGAGCAGTTCTTC.

This chain links TRBV7-2 with TRBJ2-5; D call uncertain. The germline V gene has CDR1 SGHTA and CDR2 FQGNSA. Between the trimmed V and J ends, which lost 0 bases and 1 base, there was a span of 9 bases. There are 15 residues in the CDR3. CDR3 nucleotide sequence: TGTGCCAGCAGCTTAGCGCGTGTGGCCCAAGAGACCCAGTACTTC. This gives the protein CASSLARVAQETQYF.

Only a few counts were recorded for this clonotype. The V call is TRBV12-3 or TRBV12-4, the J call TRBJ2-3; TRBD2 matches at 12 bases. This CDR3 region has 16 residues. The J segment lost 0 bases and the V segment lost 5 bases, leaving 3 bases of the junction unmatched. DNA for the CDR3: TGTGCCAGCAGTCAAACTAGCGGGGGGAGCACAGATACGCAGTATTTT. Protein product: CASSQTSGGSTDTQYF.

The rearrangement links TRBV6-6 to TRBJ2-2; either TRBD1 or TRBD2 may fit D (6 bases each). Trimming left V 6 bases short and J 5 bases short, with 7 bases between. Germline V gene data show CDR1 as MNHNY and CDR2 as SVGAGI (reference sequence). The length of the CDR3 is 12 residues. The CDR3 protein is CASRGGTGELFF. CDR3 DNA: TGTGCCAGCAGAGGGGGGACCGGGGAGCTGTTTTTT.

This rearrangement joins TRBV4-1 to TRBJ2-1; 8 nucleotides line up with TRBD2. Germline V gene data show CDR1 as MGHRA and CDR2 as YSYEKL. J gave up 5 bases and V 0 bases, and 6 bases lay outside the gene matches. The CDR3 covers 16 residues. The CDR3 nucleotides read TGCGCCAGCAGCCAAGATCGCGGGGGGCAAAACAATGAGCAGTTCTTC. It specifies CASSQDRGGQNNEQFF.

The table lists this clonotype with a few counts. The chain carries TRBV7-9 and TRBJ2-1, with D possibly being TRBD1 (6 bases). Germline V CDR1 and CDR2: SEHNR, FQNEAQ (reference sequence). The CDR3 runs to 13 residues. V gave up 8 bases and J gave up 2 bases, with 10 bases separating them. The CDR3 DNA reads TGTGCCAGCCAACAGGGTGCCTACAATGAGCAGTTCTTC. It yields the protein CASQQGAYNEQFF. The full variable domain, with the rest looked up from reference TRBV7-9 and TRBJ2-1, is DTGVSQNPRHKITKRGQNVTFRCDPISEHNRLYWYRQTLGQGPEFLTYFQNEAQLEKSRLLSDRFSAERPKGSFSTLEIQRTEQGDSAMYLCASQQGAYNEQFFGPGTRLTVL.

This chain connects TRBV25-1 to TRBJ1-6; no clear D. Germline loops: CDR1 MGHDK, CDR2 SYGVNS. Between the trimmed V and J ends, which lost 4 bases and 9 bases, there was a span of 7 bases. CDR3 length: 12 residues. The CDR3 spells CASSVFGSPLHF. CDR3 bases: TGTGCCAGCAGTGTATTTGGTTCACCCCTCCACTTT.

The chain is built from TRBV12-3 or TRBV12-4 and TRBJ2-4; D ambiguous. This CDR3 comprises 16 residues. Trimming took off 0 bases at V and 3 bases at J, with 12 bases between the two ends. CDR3 nucleotides: TGTGCCAGCAGTTTAGCCACCCTGCTGGACAAAAACATTCAGTACTTC. The encoded protein is CASSLATLLDKNIQYF.

The CDR3 DNA reads TGCGCCGGACGAGGGGACTCCTACAACACCGGGGAGCTGTTTTTT. The encoded protein is CAGRGDSYNTGELFF. This chain joins TRBV10-2 and TRBJ2-2, with D maybe TRBD2 (6 bases). This CDR3 region has 15 residues. Germline V CDR1 and CDR2: WSHSY, SAAADI. Trimming cost V 11 bases and J 2 bases, with 18 bases left between them.

The chain uses TRBV28 and TRBJ2-7, with a tentative D call TRBD2 (6 bases). The CDR3 is made up of 15 amino acids. The V end lost 7 bases, the J end lost 0 bases, and 16 bases lay between the germline ends. The germline V gene has CDR1 MDHEN and CDR2 SYDVKM. CDR3 sequence reads: CASTYHGSGSYEQYF. In nucleotides, the CDR3 is TGTGCCAGCACCTACCACGGGAGTGGCTCCTACGAGCAGTACTTC.

V usage is TRBV5-1 and J usage is TRBJ2-1; 13 bases are a match to TRBD2. The germline CDR1 and CDR2 sequences are SGHRS and YFSETQ. CDR3 size: 15 residues. The V and J ends lost 3 bases and 7 bases, in that order; junction bases with no gene match: 4. The CDR3 region has the DNA TGCGCCAGCAGCTCAGGACTAGCGGGGGATAATGAGCAGTTCTTC. Amino acid sequence: CASSSGLAGDNEQFF.